The next 5 T cell receptor beta chains were all read from a single sample in a study of blood T cell repertoires in COVID-19 (dated by TCRdb to between 2020 and 2021). Receptors were amplified or captured by the immunoSEQ multiplex PCR assay. Imported from immuneACCESS, the table was reduced by TCRdb to in-frame sequences with V and J called. These copies leave out some clones; in studies compared against another copy, an unresolved V gene accounts for under half, and the cause of the remainder is not known. This sample lists roughly 230,000 clones; 85% were detected once. The ten largest clones represent more than 4.5% of the sample. The sequenced sample consisted of peripheral blood. The receptor set was obtained from a man in his forties or fifties with COVID-19, enrolled during active disease.

The chain couples TRBV7-9 to TRBJ2-7, with 7 bases matching TRBD1. This CDR3 spans 14 amino acids. Germline V CDR1 and CDR2: SEHNR, FQNEAQ (reference sequence). J gave up 2 bases and V 4 bases, and 5 bases lay outside the gene matches. CDR3 region: CASSWGQKTYEQYF. CDR3 nucleotide sequence: TGTGCCAGCAGCTGGGGACAGAAAACCTACGAGCAGTACTTC.

J is TRBJ2-4 and V is TRBV28, with TRBD1 matching 9 bases. J lost 4 bases, V lost 4 bases, and 2 bases had no gene match. The CDR3 spans 14 residues. Germline V gene lookup returns CDR1 MDHEN and CDR2 SYDVKM. This chain's CDR3 is CASSSGQGKNIQYF. DNA for the CDR3: TGTGCCAGCAGTTCGGGACAGGGAAAAAACATTCAGTACTTC.

The rearrangement uses TRBV28 and TRBJ1-4; 9 nucleotides agree with TRBD1. This CDR3 has 15 amino acids. In germline, CDR1 is MDHEN, CDR2 SYDVKM. V lost 5 bases to trimming and J lost 7 bases; unmatched junction nucleotides: 8. CDR3 coding DNA: TGTGCCAGCAGTCTCTACAGGGGGCGAGGTGAAAAACTGTTTTTT. Protein sequence: CASSLYRGRGEKLFF.

This clone was found a few times. Here the CDR3 DNA reads TGTGCCAGCAGCTCCGGGACTAGCGGGGTCAACGAGCAGTACTTC. Translation gives CASSSGTSGVNEQYF. The rearrangement links TRBV7-2 to TRBJ2-7; TRBD2 agrees at 13 bases. The V segment lost 4 bases and the J segment 5 bases; nucleotides outside the gene matches: 5. The CDR3 loop spans 15 amino acids. Germline values: CDR1 SGHTA, CDR2 FQGNSA.

The chain couples TRBV20-1 to TRBJ2-3, with D perhaps matching TRBD2 (6 bases). Germline V gene sequence: CDR1 DFQATT, CDR2 SNEGSKA (reference sequence). Trimming removed 3 bases from V and 2 bases from J, with 27 bases in between. This CDR3 region has 19 residues. CDR3 residues: CSASVPGPIGGAPTDTQYF. CDR3 DNA: TGCAGTGCTAGTGTCCCGGGGCCCATCGGCGGGGCACCCACAGATACGCAGTATTTT.